The rows below give T cell receptor beta chains drawn from one sample of a study of technical replicates of blood from a few donors. Sequencing was performed with immunoSEQ multiplex PCR; in TCRdb, only in-frame clones are kept and a portion is missing. The top ten hold about 3.9% of the sample, which has tens of thousands of clones, 91% seen once. The sample consisted of PBMCs. The receptor source for this set is a human donor in good health. Some clones in this sample may be carry-over from other donors' samples. CDR3s include the opening cysteine and the closing phenylalanine or tryptophan. The D gene is left open where the match is weak. The listing skips clone size in some rows; elsewhere it reads once, few, many or a size class.

size: NA
V: TRBV21-1
J: TRBJ1-2
D: NA
CDR3: CASSKEVQGAPGIRCSYGYTF
DNA: TGTGCCAGCAGCAAAGAAGTACAGGGGGCACCTGGGATACGTTGTTCCTATGGCTACACCTTC

size: NA
V: TRBV5-6
J: TRBJ2-5
D: NA
CDR3: CASTSWAREETQYF
DNA: TGTGCCAGCACCTCATGGGCCCGTGAAGAGACCCAGTACTTC

size: NA
V: TRBV2
J: TRBJ2-1
D: TRBD2
CDR3: CASRGLAGGPNEQFF
DNA: TGTGCCAGCAGGGGACTAGCGGGAGGGCCCAATGAGCAGTTCTTC

size: NA
V: TRBV15
J: TRBJ1-1
D: TRBD1
CDR3: CATSSRGRETEAFF
DNA: TGTGCCACCAGCTCCAGGGGGCGGGAGACTGAAGCTTTCTTT

size: NA
V: TRBV30
J: TRBJ2-1
D: NA
CDR3: CAWSVQGPEWQFF
DNA: TGTGCCTGGAGTGTACAGGGTCCAGAGTGGCAGTTCTTC

size: NA
V: TRBV7-2
J: TRBJ1-4
D: NA
CDR3: CASSFSAYGGLFF
DNA: TGTGCCAGCAGCTTTAGTGCGTACGGGGGACTGTTTTTT

size: NA
V: TRBV27
J: TRBJ2-3
D: NA
CDR3: CASSLWKGSDTQYF
DNA: TGTGCCAGCAGTTTGTGGAAGGGGTCAGATACGCAGTATTTT

size: NA
V: TRBV30
J: TRBJ1-5
D: NA
CDR3: CAWSVAGLNQPQHF
DNA: TGTGCCTGGAGTGTTGCGGGGCTGAATCAGCCCCAGCATTTT

size: NA
V: TRBV11-2
J: TRBJ2-3
D: NA
CDR3: CASSPRAGSTDTQYF
DNA: TGTGCCAGCAGCCCTAGGGCAGGGTCCACAGATACGCAGTATTTT

size: NA
V: TRBV2
J: TRBJ2-3
D: NA
CDR3: CASSDWRVASTDTQYF
DNA: TGTGCCAGCAGTGATTGGCGGGTTGCTAGCACAGATACGCAGTATTTT

size: NA
V: TRBV4-3
J: TRBJ2-7
D: TRBD2
CDR3: CASSQTSGRESYEQYF
DNA: TGCGCCAGCAGCCAGACTAGCGGGAGGGAGTCCTACGAGCAGTACTTC

size: NA
V: TRBV5-6
J: TRBJ2-1
D: NA
CDR3: CASSIRQEQFF
DNA: TGTGCCAGCAGCATAAGACAAGAGCAGTTCTTC

size: NA
V: TRBV6-1
J: TRBJ2-7
D: NA
CDR3: CASSSRAWYEQYF
DNA: TGTGCCAGCAGTTCCAGGGCCTGGTACGAGCAGTACTTC

size: NA
V: TRBV10-3
J: TRBJ2-5
D: NA
CDR3: CAISGQLQETQYF
DNA: TGTGCCATCAGTGGGCAACTACAAGAGACCCAGTACTTC

size: NA
V: TRBV5-1
J: TRBJ2-1
D: NA
CDR3: CASSLAGGNSYNEQFF
DNA: TGCGCCAGCAGCTTGGCCGGGGGAAACTCCTACAATGAGCAGTTCTTC

size: NA
V: TRBV15
J: TRBJ1-5
D: NA
CDR3: CATSGQYNQPQHF
DNA: TGTGCCACCAGCGGACAGTACAATCAGCCCCAGCATTTT

size: few
V: TRBV6-5
J: TRBJ2-7
D: TRBD1
CDR3: CASSYGQGVPYEQYF
DNA: TGTGCCAGCAGTTACGGGCAGGGGGTCCCCTACGAGCAGTACTTC

size: NA
V: TRBV5-6
J: TRBJ2-2
D: TRBD1
CDR3: CASRGQGRDYSGELFF
DNA: TGTGCCAGCAGAGGACAGGGCCGAGATTACTCCGGGGAGCTGTTTTTT